This entry features one T cell receptor beta chain sequence. Its antigen remains unknown. Profiling relied on immunoSEQ multiplex PCR, and the TCRdb table lists in-frame clones only, not all of them. The data show 30,000 to 35,000 clones, with around three quarters seen just once and about 4.6% held by the top ten. Second-dose recipients at about 4 or about 12 weeks were treated as one pooled group. The data derive from a study of T cell responses to AZD1222 COVID-19 vaccine. Points from the study as a whole: Nearly half of spike-specific TCRs reportedly go after variant regions that carry no mutations.

This receptor was identified in an adult who received the AZD1222 COVID-19 vaccine. The input for sequencing was peripheral blood, taken 28 days after the second AZD1222 dose.

The CDR3: CASSDGGTGVEKLFF. CDR3 coding DNA: TGTGCCAGCAGCGACGGGGGGACAGGGGTGGAAAAACTGTTTTTT. The rearrangement joins TRBV6-6 to TRBJ1-4; 10 bases line up with TRBD1. The J segment lost 8 bases and the V segment lost 6 bases, leaving 9 bases of the junction unmatched. This CDR3 is 15 amino acids long. Germline V gene lookup returns CDR1 MNHNY and CDR2 SVGAGI (reference sequence).